This T cell receptor (beta chain) was obtained from a study of control samples from healthy donors and cancer patients (dated by TCRdb to 2020 to 2022). Receptor amplification or capture employed the immunoSEQ multiplex PCR assay. TCRdb limited this immuneACCESS table to in-frame rearrangements with V and J called. A share of clones is missing; checked studies link under half to unresolved V genes, and the rest is unexplained. The sample contains about 120,000 clones, 85% to 90% of them found a single time. The top ten clones comprise approximately 1% of the sample. V loses 2 bases of germline sequence and J loses 4 bases, and the interval between the two ends is 26 bases. The CDR3 goes from the cysteine to the phenylalanine over 19 residues. Solely the CDR3 DNA is kept, with 57 bases framed from the first base. Sequences MDHEN (CDR1) and SYDVKM (CDR2) are obtained from the germline V gene. About this clone: The target of this receptor is not known. No much larger clone is present one base from it, and per-base qualities are unavailable.

The material sequenced was PBMCs. The source of this sequence is a woman between 50 and 59 years old with colorectal cancer. Rearrangement joined TRBV28 to TRBJ2-5; no confident D gene assignment can be made. The nucleotide sequence reads TGTGCCAGCAGTTTAGCGGCAGGCGGTGGGCTGGGCGTAGGAGAGACCCAGTACTTC. It translates as CASSLAAGGGLGVGETQYF.